The source of this TCR beta chain is a study of spatial heterogeneity in lung cancer. Time point denoted: sample taken at primary tumor resection. Via MiXCR, TCRdb re-called the 5' RACE reads, giving one row per CDR3 protein. The profile shows approximately 2,000 distinct CDR3 sequences, about 40% of them singletons. CDR3 length equals 13 residues. Trimming took 6 bases from V and 1 from J, leaving 9 bases between them. The study's findings and limits: The authors estimated that about 6.6% of tumor T cells were covered for alpha chains and about 12% for beta chains. Tracking of tumor mutation counts was seen in expanded intratumoral alpha and beta TCR counts.

As for this clonotype: The antigen is not known.

The rearrangement links TRBV12-3 or TRBV12-4 to TRBJ1-1; D is unclear. Here the sequenced sample was lung tumor tissue, taken at surgery. The receptor was isolated from a male donor with early-stage non-small cell lung cancer. The DNA for the CDR3 is TGTGCCAGCAGAATTGGAGAGAACACTGAAGCTTTCTTT. This translates into CASRIGENTEAFF.